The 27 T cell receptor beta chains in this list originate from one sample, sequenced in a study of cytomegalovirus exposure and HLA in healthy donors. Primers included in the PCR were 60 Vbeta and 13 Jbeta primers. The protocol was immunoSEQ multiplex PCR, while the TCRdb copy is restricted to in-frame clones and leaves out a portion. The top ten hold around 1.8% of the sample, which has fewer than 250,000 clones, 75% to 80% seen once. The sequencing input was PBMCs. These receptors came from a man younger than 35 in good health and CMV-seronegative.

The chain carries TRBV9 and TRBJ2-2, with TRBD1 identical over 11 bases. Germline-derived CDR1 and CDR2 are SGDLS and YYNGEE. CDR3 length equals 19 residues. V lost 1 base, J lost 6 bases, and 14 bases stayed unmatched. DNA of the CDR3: TGTGCCAGCAGCGTAAACTCCAATGCCGGGACAGGGGGGGCCGGGGAGCTGTTTTTT. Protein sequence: CASSVNSNAGTGGAGELFF.

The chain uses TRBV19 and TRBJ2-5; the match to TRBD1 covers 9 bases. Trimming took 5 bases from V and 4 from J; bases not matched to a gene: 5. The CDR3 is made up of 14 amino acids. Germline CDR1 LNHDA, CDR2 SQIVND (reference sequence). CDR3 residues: CASSGTGGRETQYF. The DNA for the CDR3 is TGTGCCAGTAGTGGAACAGGGGGCCGAGAGACCCAGTACTTC.

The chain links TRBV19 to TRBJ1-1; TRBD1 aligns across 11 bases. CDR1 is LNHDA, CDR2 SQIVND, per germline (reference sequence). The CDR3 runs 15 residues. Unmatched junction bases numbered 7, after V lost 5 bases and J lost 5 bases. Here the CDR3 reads CASSLGGTGGTEAFF. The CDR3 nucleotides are TGTGCCAGTAGTCTTGGCGGGACAGGGGGTACTGAAGCTTTCTTT.

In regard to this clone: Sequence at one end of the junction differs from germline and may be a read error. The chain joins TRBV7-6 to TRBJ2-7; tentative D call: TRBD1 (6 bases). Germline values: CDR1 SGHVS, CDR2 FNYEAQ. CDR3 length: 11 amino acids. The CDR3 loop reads CASSLQGSFGF. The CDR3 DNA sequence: TGTGCCAGCAGCTTACAGGGGTCCTTCGGTTTC.

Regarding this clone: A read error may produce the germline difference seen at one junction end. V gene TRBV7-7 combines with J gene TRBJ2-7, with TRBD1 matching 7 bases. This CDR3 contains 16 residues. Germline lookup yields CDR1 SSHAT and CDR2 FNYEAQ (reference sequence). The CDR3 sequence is CASSLGQAFMLDEQYF. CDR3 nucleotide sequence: TGTGCTAGCAGCTTAGGACAGGCCTTTATGTTGGACGAGCAGTACTTC.

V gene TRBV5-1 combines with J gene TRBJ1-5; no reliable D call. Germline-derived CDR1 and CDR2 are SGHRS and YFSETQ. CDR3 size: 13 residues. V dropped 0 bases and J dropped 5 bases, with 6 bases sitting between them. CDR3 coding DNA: TGCGCCAGCAGCTTGGATTCTGATCAGCCCCAGCATTTT. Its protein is CASSLDSDQPQHF.

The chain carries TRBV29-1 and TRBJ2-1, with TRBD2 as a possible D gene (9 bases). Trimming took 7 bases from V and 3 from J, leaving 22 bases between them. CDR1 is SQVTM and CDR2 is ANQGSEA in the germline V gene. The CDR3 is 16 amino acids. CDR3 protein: CSARRASGTGYNEQFF. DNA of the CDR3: TGCAGCGCTCGAAGGGCTAGCGGGACAGGCTACAATGAGCAGTTCTTC.

The CDR3 spells CASSLRVALAGGVYEQYF. The CDR3 DNA is TGTGCCAGCAGTTTAAGAGTAGCACTAGCGGGAGGGGTCTACGAGCAGTACTTC. The V and J genes are TRBV27 and TRBJ2-7, with TRBD2 matching over 13 bases. The CDR3 is 18 residues long. V dropped 2 bases and J dropped 3; count of bases not matched to a gene: 10. CDR1 is MNHEY, CDR2 SMNVEV, per germline (reference sequence).

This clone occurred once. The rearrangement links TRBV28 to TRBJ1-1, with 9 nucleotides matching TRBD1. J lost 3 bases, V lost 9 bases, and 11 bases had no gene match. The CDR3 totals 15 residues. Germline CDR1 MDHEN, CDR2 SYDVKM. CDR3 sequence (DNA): TGTGCCAGTAACTCAGGGACAGGGTTTGACACTGAAGCTTTCTTT. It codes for CASNSGTGFDTEAFF.

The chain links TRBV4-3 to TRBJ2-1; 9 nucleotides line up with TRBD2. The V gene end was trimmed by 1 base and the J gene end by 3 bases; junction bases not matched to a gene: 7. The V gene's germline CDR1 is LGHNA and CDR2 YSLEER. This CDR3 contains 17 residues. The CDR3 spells CASSQAAAGGLYNEQFF. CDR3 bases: TGCGCCAGCAGCCAAGCGGCAGCGGGGGGCCTCTACAATGAGCAGTTCTTC.

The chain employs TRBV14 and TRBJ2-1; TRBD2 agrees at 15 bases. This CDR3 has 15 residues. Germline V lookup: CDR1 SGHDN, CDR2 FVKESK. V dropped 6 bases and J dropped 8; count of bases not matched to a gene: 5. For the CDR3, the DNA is TGTGCCAGCAGGGGACTAGCGGGAGGTATCGATGAGCAGTTCTTC. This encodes CASRGLAGGIDEQFF.

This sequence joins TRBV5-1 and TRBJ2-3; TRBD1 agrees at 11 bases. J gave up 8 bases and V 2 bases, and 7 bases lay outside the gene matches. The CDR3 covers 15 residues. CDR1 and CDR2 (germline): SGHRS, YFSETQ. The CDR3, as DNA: TGCGCCAGCAGCTTTAACGGACAGGGGGCGGGTACGCAGTATTTT. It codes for CASSFNGQGAGTQYF.

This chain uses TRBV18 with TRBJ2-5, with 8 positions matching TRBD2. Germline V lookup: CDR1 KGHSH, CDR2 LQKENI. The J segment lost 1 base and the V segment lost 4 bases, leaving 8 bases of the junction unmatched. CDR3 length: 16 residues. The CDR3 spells CASSHSHRGGQETQYF. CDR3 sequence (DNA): TGTGCCAGCTCACACTCCCACCGGGGGGGCCAAGAGACCCAGTACTTC. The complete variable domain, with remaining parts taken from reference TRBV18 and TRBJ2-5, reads NAGVMQNPRHLVRRRGQEARLRCSPMKGHSHVYWYRQLPEEGLKFMVYLQKENIIDESGMPKERFSAEFPKEGPSILRIQQVVRGDSAAYFCASSHSHRGGQETQYFGPGTRLLVL.

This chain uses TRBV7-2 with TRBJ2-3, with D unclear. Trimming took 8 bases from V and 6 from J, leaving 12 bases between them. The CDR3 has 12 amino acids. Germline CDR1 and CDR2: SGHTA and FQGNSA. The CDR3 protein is CASLPLSDTQYF. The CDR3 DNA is TGTGCCAGCCTGCCTCTATCCGATACGCAGTATTTT.

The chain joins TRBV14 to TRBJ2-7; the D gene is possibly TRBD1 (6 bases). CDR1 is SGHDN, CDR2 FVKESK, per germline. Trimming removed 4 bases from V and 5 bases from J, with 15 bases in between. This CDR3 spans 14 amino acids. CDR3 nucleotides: TGTGCCAGCAGCCTTTATACAGGGCATGACGAGCAGTACTTC. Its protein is CASSLYTGHDEQYF.

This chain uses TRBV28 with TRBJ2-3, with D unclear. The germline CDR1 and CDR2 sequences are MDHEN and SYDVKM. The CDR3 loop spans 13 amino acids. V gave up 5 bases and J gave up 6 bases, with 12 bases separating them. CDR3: CASSQLIIDTQYF. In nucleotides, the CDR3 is TGTGCCAGCAGTCAACTTATAATTGATACGCAGTATTTT.

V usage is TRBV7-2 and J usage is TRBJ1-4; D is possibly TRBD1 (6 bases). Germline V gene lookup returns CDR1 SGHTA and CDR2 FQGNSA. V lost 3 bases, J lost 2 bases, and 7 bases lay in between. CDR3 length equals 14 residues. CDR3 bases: TGTGCCAGCAGCTTGGACAGTACTAATGAAAAACTGTTTTTT. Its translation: CASSLDSTNEKLFF. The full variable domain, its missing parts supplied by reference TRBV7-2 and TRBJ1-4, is GAGVSQSPSNKVTEKGKDVELRCDPISGHTALYWYRQSLGQGLEFLIYFQGNSAPDKSGLPSDRFSAERTGGSVSTLTIQRTQQEDSAVYLCASSLDSTNEKLFFGSGTQLSVL.

The CDR3 nucleotides read TGTGCCATCAGTGGGGCAGGGGGCAGGGAGACCCAGTACTTC. Amino acids: CAISGAGGRETQYF. This chain joins TRBV10-3 and TRBJ2-5, with 8 bases lining up with TRBD1. CDR1 is ENHRY and CDR2 is SYGVKD in the germline V gene. This CDR3 comprises 14 residues. The trim removed 4 bases at V and 5 bases at J, leaving 6 bases unmatched.

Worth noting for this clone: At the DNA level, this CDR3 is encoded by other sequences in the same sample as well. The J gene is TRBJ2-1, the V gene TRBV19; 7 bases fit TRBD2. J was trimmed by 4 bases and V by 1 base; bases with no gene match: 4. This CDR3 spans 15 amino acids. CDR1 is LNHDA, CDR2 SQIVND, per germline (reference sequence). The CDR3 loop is CASSIGGGGYNEQFF. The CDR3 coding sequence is TGTGCCAGTAGTATAGGGGGGGGTGGGTACAATGAGCAGTTCTTC.

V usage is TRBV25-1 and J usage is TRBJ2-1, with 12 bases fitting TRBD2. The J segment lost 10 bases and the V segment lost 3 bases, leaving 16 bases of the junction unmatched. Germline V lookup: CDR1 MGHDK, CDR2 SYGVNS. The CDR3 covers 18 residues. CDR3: CASSDPLAGGALELEQFF. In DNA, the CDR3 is TGTGCCAGCAGTGACCCACTAGCGGGAGGTGCCCTCGAGTTAGAGCAGTTCTTC.

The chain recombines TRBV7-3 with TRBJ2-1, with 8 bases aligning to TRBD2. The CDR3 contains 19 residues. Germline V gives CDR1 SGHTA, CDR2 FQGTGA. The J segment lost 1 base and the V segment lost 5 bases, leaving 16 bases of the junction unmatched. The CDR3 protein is CASSPGGVGAPSSYNEQFF. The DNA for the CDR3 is TGTGCCAGCAGCCCGGGAGGGGTGGGGGCTCCGAGTTCCTACAATGAGCAGTTCTTC.

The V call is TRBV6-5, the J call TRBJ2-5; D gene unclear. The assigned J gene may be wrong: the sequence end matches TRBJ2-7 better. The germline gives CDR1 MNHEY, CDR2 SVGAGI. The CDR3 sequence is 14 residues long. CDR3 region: CASGRMESSYEQYF. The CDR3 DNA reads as TGTGCCAGCGGTCGGATGGAGAGCTCCTACGAGCAGTACTTC.

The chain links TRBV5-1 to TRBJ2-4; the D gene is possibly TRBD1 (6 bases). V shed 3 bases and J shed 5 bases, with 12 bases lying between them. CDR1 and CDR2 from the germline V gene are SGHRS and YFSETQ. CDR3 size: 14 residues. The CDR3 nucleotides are TGCGCCAGCAGCTCCGGACAGATGGAAAACATTCAGTACTTC. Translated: CASSSGQMENIQYF.

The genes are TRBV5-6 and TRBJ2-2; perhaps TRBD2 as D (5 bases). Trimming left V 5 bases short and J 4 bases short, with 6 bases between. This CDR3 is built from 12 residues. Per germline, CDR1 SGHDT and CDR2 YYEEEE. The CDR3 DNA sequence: TGTGCCAGCAGGGAGGTCACCGGGGAGCTGTTTTTT. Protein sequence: CASREVTGELFF.

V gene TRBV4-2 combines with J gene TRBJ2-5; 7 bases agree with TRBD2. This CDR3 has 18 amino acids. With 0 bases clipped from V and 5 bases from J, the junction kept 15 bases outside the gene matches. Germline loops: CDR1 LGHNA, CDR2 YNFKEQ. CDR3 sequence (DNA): TGTGCCAGCAGCCAAGAAGCTAGGGCGGGGGTTAGTTGGGAGACCCAGTACTTC. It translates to CASSQEARAGVSWETQYF.

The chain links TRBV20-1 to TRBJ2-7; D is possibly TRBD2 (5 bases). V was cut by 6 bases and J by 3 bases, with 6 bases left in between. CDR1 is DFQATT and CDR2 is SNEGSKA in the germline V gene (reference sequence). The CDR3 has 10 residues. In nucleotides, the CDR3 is TGCAGTGCGGGAGACTACGAGCAGTACTTC. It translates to CSAGDYEQYF.

CDR3 in DNA: TGTGCCAGCAGCCTCGGACAGTTGTCCTACGAGCAGTACTTC. Translating gives CASSLGQLSYEQYF. The rearrangement links TRBV5-4 to TRBJ2-7, with a weak D call TRBD1 (6 bases). CDR1 is SGHNT and CDR2 is YYREEE in the germline V gene (reference sequence). Trimming shortened V by 4 bases and J by 1 base, and 12 bases separated the two germline ends. There are 14 residues in the CDR3.